This T cell receptor (beta chain) was recorded in a study of blood T cell repertoires in COVID-19. As for the study in general: Sample material is recorded as cDNA or gDNA derived from T cells, B-cell-depleted T cells, or PBMCs.

The sample holds a few counts of this clone. This CDR3 spans 20 amino acids. V lost 1 base to trimming and J lost 7 bases; unmatched junction nucleotides: 14. The germline V gene encodes CDR1 LGHNA and CDR2 YNFKEQ. Per the study methods: Quantification of nucleated cells was approximated via reference gene primer amplification. TCRdb keeps only in-frame clones here, not all; method: immunoSEQ multiplex PCR. V and J calls and clone size are given by that table; D and trimming were obtained from the DNA. The sample contains around 68,000 clones, about nine tenths of which appear only once. The sequence was collected from a man aged 50 or older with active COVID-19. V and J are TRBV4-2 and TRBJ2-1, with TRBD2 identical over 15 bases. The sequenced material came from peripheral blood. The CDR3 region has the DNA TGTGCCAGCAGCCAAGTTTATTTGGTAACGGGACTAGCGGGGGGAAATGAGCAGTTCTTC. Translation gives CASSQVYLVTGLAGGNEQFF.